These 12 T cell receptor beta chains were all obtained from the same sample, sequenced in a study of PD-L1 blockade in urothelial cancer. The time point is: pretreatment peripheral blood. This table comes from immunoSEQ multiplex PCR, and its TCRdb copy is limited to in-frame clones, with some not included. The sample records about 52,000 clones, about 80% being singletons. Sample: PBMCs, taken around atezolizumab (anti-PD-L1) treatment. The source of these receptors is a man aged 45-65 years with urothelial cancer.

This sequence joins TRBV6-5 and TRBJ1-2; possible D gene TRBD1, 5 bases. CDR1 is MNHEY and CDR2 is SVGAGI in the germline V gene. With 3 bases removed from V and 3 bases from J, the gap between germline ends came to 8 bases. The CDR3 contains 13 residues. The CDR3 DNA reads as TGTGCCAGCAGTTATGGCAGGGACTATGGCTACACCTTC. It codes for CASSYGRDYGYTF.

The V and J genes are TRBV7-2 and TRBJ1-1; D ambiguous. Germline V gene sequence: CDR1 SGHTA, CDR2 FQGNSA. The CDR3 runs to 13 residues. Between the trimmed V and J ends, which lost 1 base and 3 bases, there was a span of 6 bases. In DNA form, the CDR3 reads TGTGCCAGCAGCTTAGACCGGGACACTGAAGCTTTCTTT. Translating gives CASSLDRDTEAFF.

V gene TRBV30 combines with J gene TRBJ2-5; TRBD2 matches 8 bases. Germline values: CDR1 GTSNPN, CDR2 SVGIG (reference sequence). This CDR3 region has 18 residues. The junction had 18 bases not matched to a gene; V was cut back by 3 bases and J by 3 bases. The CDR3 sequence: CAWRFGTRGFSPEETQYF. In DNA form, the CDR3 reads TGTGCCTGGAGATTCGGGACTAGAGGATTTTCCCCCGAAGAGACCCAGTACTTC.

The CDR3 loop is CASSLALGSTGELFF. In nucleotides, the CDR3 is TGCGCCAGCAGCTTGGCCTTGGGGAGCACCGGGGAGCTGTTTTTT. The J gene is TRBJ2-2, the V gene TRBV5-1; D is possibly TRBD2 (5 bases). Germline CDR1 is SGHRS and CDR2 is YFSETQ. This CDR3 has 15 residues. V was trimmed by 0 bases and J by 4 bases, leaving 10 bases between them.

This chain connects TRBV6-5 to TRBJ1-2; D is possibly TRBD1 (5 bases). This CDR3 has 13 amino acids. Germline V lookup: CDR1 MNHEY, CDR2 SVGAGI. Trimming took off 6 bases at V and 5 bases at J, with 13 bases between the two ends. As DNA, the CDR3 is TGTGCCAGCAGCGGTACAGGCCGTTATGGCTACACCTTC. As protein: CASSGTGRYGYTF.

This clone was seen a handful of times. V usage is TRBV2 and J usage is TRBJ1-4, with a weak D call TRBD1 (6 bases). Germline values: CDR1 SNHLY, CDR2 FYNNEI. Trimming cost V 7 bases and J 0 bases, with 12 bases left between them. The CDR3 contains 15 residues. CDR3 bases: TGTGCCAGCATAAGGAGGACAGCAACTAATGAAAAACTGTTTTTT. Its protein is CASIRRTATNEKLFF.

This clone was detected a few times. This chain joins TRBV6-1 and TRBJ2-7; 8 bases fit TRBD1. The CDR3 runs 16 residues. Germline CDR1 and CDR2: MNHNS and SASEGT. V shed 4 bases, J shed 2 bases, and the junction held 10 bases outside the gene matches. The CDR3 DNA sequence: TGTGCCAGCAGTGTCAGGACAGGGATAGGTCCCTACGAGCAGTACTTC. Its translation: CASSVRTGIGPYEQYF.

This chain links TRBV10-3 with TRBJ1-1, with a possible D match to TRBD1 (6 bases). There are 15 residues in the CDR3. The V end was cut by 3 bases, the J end by 0 bases, with 11 bases between. Germline values: CDR1 ENHRY, CDR2 SYGVKD. In DNA form, the CDR3 reads TGTGCCATCAGTGAAGGGGGACATTTGAACACTGAAGCTTTCTTT. It translates to CAISEGGHLNTEAFF.

The chain links TRBV5-8 to TRBJ2-1; 13 nucleotides agree with TRBD2. Per germline, CDR1 SGHTS and CDR2 YDEGEE. The CDR3 is 16 amino acids. With V trimmed by 5 bases and J by 5 bases, 7 bases remained unmatched. The CDR3: CASRVGTSGANNEQFF. As DNA, the CDR3 is TGTGCCAGCAGGGTAGGGACTAGCGGGGCGAACAATGAGCAGTTCTTC.

The rearrangement links TRBV4-3 to TRBJ2-6; D perhaps matches TRBD1 (5 bases). Germline V gene lookup returns CDR1 LGHNA and CDR2 YSLEER. The CDR3 contains 15 residues. V lost 5 bases and J 2 bases, leaving 10 bases between the germline ends. The CDR3 coding sequence is TGCGCCAGCAGCAAAGGGGCGACTGGGGCCAACGTCCTGACTTTC. Translation: CASSKGATGANVLTF.

This clone was detected only a few times. The rearrangement uses TRBV6-1 and TRBJ1-1; tentative D call: TRBD1 (6 bases). The germline V gene encodes CDR1 MNHNS and CDR2 SASEGT. V was pared by 5 bases and J by 5 bases, with 12 bases between. CDR3 size: 13 residues. CDR3 nucleotide sequence: TGTGCCAGCAGTACAGGGTGGGATACTGAAGCTTTCTTT. It codes for CASSTGWDTEAFF.

The rearrangement joins TRBV13 to TRBJ2-7; 11 bases align to TRBD2. The V gene end was trimmed by 0 bases and the J gene end by 4 bases; junction bases not matched to a gene: 5. The CDR3 spans 16 residues. Germline V gene lookup returns CDR1 PRHDT and CDR2 FYEKMQ (reference sequence). CDR3 residues: CASSLGVLAGGYEQYF. In nucleotides, the CDR3 is TGTGCCAGCAGCTTAGGCGTATTAGCGGGAGGGTACGAGCAGTACTTC.